This entry describes one T cell receptor (beta chain). Its target is not known. The assay was immunoSEQ multiplex PCR, and TCRdb's table has in-frame clones only and misses some. The repertoire has 20,000 to 25,000 clones, 92% of them found once; the top ten carry less than 9.5%. This sample is drawn from a study of lymphopenia after photon versus proton radiotherapy. Points from the study as a whole: Only patients who died were analyzed for survival; proton advantage is unproven. Post-nadir diversity loss with photons came from oligoclonal expansion, particularly CD8+ Temra cells. Larger post-nadir TCR diversity loss correlated inversely with survival in deceased patients. Proton therapy kept repertoires fairly stable, unlike photons, which gained effector/memory cells.

Per germline, CDR1 SGHVS and CDR2 FNYEAQ. This CDR3 comprises 13 residues. V was pared by 3 bases and J by 6 bases, with 8 bases between. The rearrangement uses TRBV7-6 and TRBJ1-4, with unresolved D. Source: peripheral blood, taken from a patient treated with proton-based radiotherapy. The source is a woman aged 70 to 79 with pancreatic cancer. Some clones in this sample may be carry-over from other donors' samples. The CDR3 loop reads CASSLEIYEKLFF. CDR3 sequence (DNA): TGTGCCAGCAGCTTGGAGATCTATGAAAAACTGTTTTTT.